This T cell receptor (beta chain) came from a study of cytomegalovirus exposure and HLA in healthy donors. The study, taken as a whole, reports: In a later analysis, HLA-C alleles had the fewest associated TCRs, DRB1 alleles the most. It was shown in a later analysis that HLA-associated TCR beta chains were more clonally expanded than other, equally common chains.

The PCR used 60 Vbeta and 13 Jbeta primers. Profiling relied on immunoSEQ multiplex PCR, and the TCRdb table lists in-frame clones only, not all of them. The repertoire holds some 200,000 clones, with 80% to 85% as singletons. The CDR3 is made up of 15 amino acids. V lost 6 bases and J lost 1; bases outside the gene matches: 3. Looked up from germline, CDR1 is SGHTA and CDR2 is FQGNSA. Remarks on this clone: Antigen: not known.

V usage is TRBV7-2 and J usage is TRBJ2-6; the match to TRBD1 covers 7 bases. The material sequenced was PBMCs. This TCR was recovered from a man in his forties or fifties in good health and CMV-seropositive. This CDR3 is CASRLQGSGANVLTF. The CDR3 nucleotides read TGTGCCAGCAGATTACAGGGGTCTGGGGCCAACGTCCTGACTTTC.